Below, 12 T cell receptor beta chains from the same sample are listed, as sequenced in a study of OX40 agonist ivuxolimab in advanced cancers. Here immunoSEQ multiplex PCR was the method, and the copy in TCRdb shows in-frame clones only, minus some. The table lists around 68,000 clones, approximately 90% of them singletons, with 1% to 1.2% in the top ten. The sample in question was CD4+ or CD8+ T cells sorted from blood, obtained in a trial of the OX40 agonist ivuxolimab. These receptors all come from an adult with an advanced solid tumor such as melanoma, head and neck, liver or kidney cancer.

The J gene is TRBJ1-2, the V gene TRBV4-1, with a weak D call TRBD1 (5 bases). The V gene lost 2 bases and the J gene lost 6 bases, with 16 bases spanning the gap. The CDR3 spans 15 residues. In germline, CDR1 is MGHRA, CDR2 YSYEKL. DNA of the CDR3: TGCGCCAGCAGCCAATTCCCGAGGGCAGGGAATGGCTACACCTTC. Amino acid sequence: CASSQFPRAGNGYTF.

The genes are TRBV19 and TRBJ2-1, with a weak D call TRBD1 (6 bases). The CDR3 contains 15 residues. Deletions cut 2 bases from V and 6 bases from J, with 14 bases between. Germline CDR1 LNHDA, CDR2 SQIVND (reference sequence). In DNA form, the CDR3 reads TGTGCCAGTAGTATACGTCCAGGGGAGAGCAATGAGCAGTTCTTC. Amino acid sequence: CASSIRPGESNEQFF.

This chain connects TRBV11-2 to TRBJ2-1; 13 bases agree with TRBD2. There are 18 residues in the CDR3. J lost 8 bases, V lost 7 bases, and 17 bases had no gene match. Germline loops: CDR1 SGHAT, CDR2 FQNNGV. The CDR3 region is CASKLFPGLAGPGDEQFF. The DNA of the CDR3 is TGTGCCAGCAAACTTTTCCCGGGACTAGCGGGACCTGGGGATGAGCAGTTCTTC.

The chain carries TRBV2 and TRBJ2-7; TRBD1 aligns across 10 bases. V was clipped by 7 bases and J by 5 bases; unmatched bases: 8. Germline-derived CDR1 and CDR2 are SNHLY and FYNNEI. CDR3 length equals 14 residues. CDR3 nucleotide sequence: TGTGCCAGCAACCGGGACAGGGGATGGAACGAGCAGTACTTC. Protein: CASNRDRGWNEQYF. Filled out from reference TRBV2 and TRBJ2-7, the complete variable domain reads EPEVTQTPSHQVTQMGQEVILRCVPISNHLYFYWYRQILGQKVEFLVSFYNNEISEKSEIFDDQFSVERPDGSNFTLKIRSTKLEDSAMYFCASNRDRGWNEQYFGPGTRLTVT.

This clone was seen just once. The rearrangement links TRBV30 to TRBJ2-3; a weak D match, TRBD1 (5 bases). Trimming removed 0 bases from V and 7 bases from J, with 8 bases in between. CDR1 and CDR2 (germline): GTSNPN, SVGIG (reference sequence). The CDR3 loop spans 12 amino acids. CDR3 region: CAWSVDRNTQYF. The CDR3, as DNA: TGTGCCTGGAGTGTCGACAGAAATACGCAGTATTTT.

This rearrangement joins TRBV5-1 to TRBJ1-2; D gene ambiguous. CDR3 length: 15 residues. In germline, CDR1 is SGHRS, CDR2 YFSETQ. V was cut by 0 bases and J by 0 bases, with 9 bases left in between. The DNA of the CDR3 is TGCGCCAGCAGCTTGGAGGCAGGAACTAACTATGGCTACACCTTC. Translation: CASSLEAGTNYGYTF. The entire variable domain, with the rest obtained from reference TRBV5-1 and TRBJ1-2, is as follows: KAGVTQTPRYLIKTRGQQVTLSCSPISGHRSVSWYQQTPGQGLQFLFEYFSETQRNKGNFPGRFSGRQFSNSRSEMNVSTLELGDSALYLCASSLEAGTNYGYTFGSGTRLTVV.

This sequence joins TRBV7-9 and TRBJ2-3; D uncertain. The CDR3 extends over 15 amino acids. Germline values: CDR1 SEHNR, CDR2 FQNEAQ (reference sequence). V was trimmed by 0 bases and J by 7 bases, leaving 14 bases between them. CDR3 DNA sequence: TGTGCCAGCAGCTTAGCGCCCAGTCCTCCCAATACGCAGTATTTT. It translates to CASSLAPSPPNTQYF.

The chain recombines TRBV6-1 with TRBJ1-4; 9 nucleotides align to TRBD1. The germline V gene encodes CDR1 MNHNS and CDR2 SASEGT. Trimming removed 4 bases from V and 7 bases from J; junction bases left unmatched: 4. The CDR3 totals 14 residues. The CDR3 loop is CASSATGGGEKLFF. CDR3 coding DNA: TGTGCCAGCAGTGCCACAGGGGGCGGTGAAAAACTGTTTTTT.

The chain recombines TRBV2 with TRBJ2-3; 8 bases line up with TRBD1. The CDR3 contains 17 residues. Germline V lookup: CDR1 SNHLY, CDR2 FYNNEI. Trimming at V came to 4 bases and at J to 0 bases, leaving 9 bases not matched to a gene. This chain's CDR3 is CASSVSTGVGSTDTQYF. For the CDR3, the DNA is TGTGCCAGCAGTGTTTCGACAGGGGTAGGGAGCACAGATACGCAGTATTTT.

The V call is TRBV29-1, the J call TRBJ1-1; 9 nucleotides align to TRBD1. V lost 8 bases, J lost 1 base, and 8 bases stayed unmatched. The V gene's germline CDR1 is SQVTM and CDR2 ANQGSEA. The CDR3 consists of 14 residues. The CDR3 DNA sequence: TGCAGCACTCTTACAGGGGGCCGGAACACTGAAGCTTTCTTT. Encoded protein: CSTLTGGRNTEAFF.

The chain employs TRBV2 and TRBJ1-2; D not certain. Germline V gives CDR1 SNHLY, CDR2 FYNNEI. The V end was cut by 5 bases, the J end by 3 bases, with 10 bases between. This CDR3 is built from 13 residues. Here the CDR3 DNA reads TGTGCCAGCAGTTTTGGTTCCGACTATGGCTACACCTTC. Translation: CASSFGSDYGYTF.

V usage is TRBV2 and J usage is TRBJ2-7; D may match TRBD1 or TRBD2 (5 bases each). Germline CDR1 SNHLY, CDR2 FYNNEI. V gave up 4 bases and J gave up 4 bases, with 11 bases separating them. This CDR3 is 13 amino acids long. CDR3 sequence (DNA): TGTGCCAGCAGTGGGGACGGACCATACGAGCAGTACTTC. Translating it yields CASSGDGPYEQYF.